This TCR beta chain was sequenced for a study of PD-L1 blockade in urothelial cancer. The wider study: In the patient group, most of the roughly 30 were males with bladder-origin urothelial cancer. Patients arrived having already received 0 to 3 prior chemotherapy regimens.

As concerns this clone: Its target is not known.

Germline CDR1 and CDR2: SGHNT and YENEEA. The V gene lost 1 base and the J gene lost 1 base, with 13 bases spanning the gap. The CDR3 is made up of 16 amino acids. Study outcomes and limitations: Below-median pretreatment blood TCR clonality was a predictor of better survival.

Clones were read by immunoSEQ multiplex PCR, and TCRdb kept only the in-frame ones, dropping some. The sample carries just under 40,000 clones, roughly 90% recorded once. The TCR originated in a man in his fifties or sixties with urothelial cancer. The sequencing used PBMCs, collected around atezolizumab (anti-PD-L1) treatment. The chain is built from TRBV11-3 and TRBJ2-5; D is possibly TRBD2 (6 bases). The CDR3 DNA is TGTGCCAGCAGCTTAGGAACGGGGGACGGCCAAGAGACCCAGTACTTC. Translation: CASSLGTGDGQETQYF.